The source of this T cell receptor (beta chain) is a study of T-cell reconstitution after alpha-beta-depleted transplantation in children. Study-level results: Elevated TCRbeta diversity at day 60 was traced, in some patients, to surviving recipient T cells and thymic progenitors. Newly generated T cells supplied most T-cell counts and diversity one year post-transplant. Several hundred graft clones that had expanded were reportedly the source of alpha-beta T cells about two months after transplant.

Preparation of the TCRbeta library involved a method that used unique molecular identifiers. TCRdb ran MiXCR on the PCR reads and lists one entry per CDR3 protein. The sample lists about 170,000 distinct CDR3 sequences, around 10% occurring once. On this clonotype itself: Antigen: not known. At one of its ends the junction is not consistent with the germline gene, which may arise from a read error.

The sequence came from a boy younger than 10 with acute myeloid leukemia, due to receive a stem cell transplant. The source material was PBMCs, sampled before TCRalphabeta/CD19-depleted stem cell transplant.

CDR3 DNA: TGCGCCGGCAGCCCGCGAGGTGACAATGGGCAGTTCTTC. This sequence encodes CAGSPRGDNGQFF. The rearrangement links TRBV5-1 to TRBJ2-1; no firm D call. The V gene's germline CDR1 is SGHRS and CDR2 YFSETQ. There are 13 residues in the CDR3.